This T cell receptor (beta chain) was captured in a study of blood T cell repertoires in COVID-19. Study-wide background: The origin of the acute and convalescent COVID-19 samples was the United States, Italy and Spain.

As processed by the authors: The authors estimated nucleated cell counts from reference gene primer amplification. The protocol was immunoSEQ multiplex PCR, while the TCRdb copy is restricted to in-frame clones and leaves out a portion. V and J calls and clone size come straight from that table; D and trimming were deduced from the DNA. This table holds hundreds of thousands of clones, around 84% found once. The cohort comprised adults aged about 18 to 90 years residing in approximately 25 US areas. Before being deemed recovered, Cohort 3 donors had two negative PCRs, clearance, or symptom resolution. The CDR3 runs 12 residues. Germline trimming cut 4 bases from V and 6 bases from J; bases unmatched to any gene: 1. Germline lookup yields CDR1 SGHDT and CDR2 YYEEEE.

This sequence joins TRBV5-6 and TRBJ2-3; 8 bases match TRBD1. The receptor was derived from a man aged 35-49 years who had recovered from COVID-19. Sequencing input: PBMCs or T cells enriched from blood (not recorded which). For the CDR3, the DNA is TGTGCCAGCAGCCGGACAGGGGATACGCAGTATTTT. It yields the protein CASSRTGDTQYF. Supplemented by reference TRBV5-6 and TRBJ2-3, the full variable domain reads DAGVTQSPTHLIKTRGQQVTLRCSPKSGHDTVSWYQQALGQGPQFIFQYYEEEERQRGNFPDRFSGHQFPNYSSELNVNALLLGDSALYLCASSRTGDTQYFGPGTRLTVL.